A selection of T cell receptor beta chains follows, all from one sample in a study of T cells in tuberculosis. Profiled with immunoSEQ multiplex PCR; TCRdb holds only in-frame clones, not every one. Of around 49,000 clones listed, around 96% were seen once; the top ten hold over 1.1%. The material was PBMCs, obtained at tuberculosis diagnosis. These receptors originate from an adult with tuberculosis. Each CDR3 is given with its conserved first and last residue. A D gene is named only where the DNA matches it firmly. For some rows the clone size is stated as once, few or many, or as a class when expanded; others skip it.

d_call j_call v_call clone_size cdr3_aa cdr3_nt
TRBD1 TRBJ2-7 TRBV7-2 once CASSSLAGQGASEQYF TGTGCCAGCAGCTCCTTAGCTGGACAGGGGGCGTCGGAGCAGTACTTC
TRBD1 TRBJ1-1 TRBV10-3 . CAIRPGQGARNTEAFF TGTGCCATCAGACCGGGACAGGGGGCACGGAACACTGAAGCTTTCTTT
TRBD2 TRBJ2-1 TRBV7-9 . CASSSSGRASDEQFF TGTGCCAGCAGTTCTAGCGGGAGGGCCTCGGATGAGCAGTTCTTC
TRBD2 TRBJ2-7 TRBV6-6 few CASSQGLVTGEQYF TGTGCCAGCAGTCAAGGACTAGTCACGGGCGAGCAGTACTTC
. TRBJ2-3 TRBV9 . CASSHQVADTQYF TGTGCCAGCAGCCATCAGGTAGCAGATACGCAGTATTTT
. TRBJ1-3 TRBV19 once CASSIQGGNTIYF TGTGCCAGTAGTATTCAGGGAGGAAACACCATATATTTT
. TRBJ1-1 TRBV9 . CASSLQDLNTEAFF TGTGCCAGCAGCTTACAGGACCTGAACACTGAAGCTTTCTTT
TRBD2 TRBJ2-1 TRBV7-9 . CASSLSGSSYNEQFF TGTGCCAGCAGCTTAAGCGGGAGCTCCTACAATGAGCAGTTCTTC
. TRBJ2-1 TRBV10-3 . CAIGTLQFF TGTGCCATAGGGACTTTGCAGTTCTTC
. TRBJ2-7 TRBV6-5 . CASTTGTYEQYF TGTGCCAGCACCACGGGAACCTACGAGCAGTACTTC
TRBD1 TRBJ1-1 TRBV27 . CASSPNGGDRGRGTEAFF TGTGCCAGCAGCCCTAATGGGGGGGACAGGGGACGAGGCACTGAAGCTTTCTTT